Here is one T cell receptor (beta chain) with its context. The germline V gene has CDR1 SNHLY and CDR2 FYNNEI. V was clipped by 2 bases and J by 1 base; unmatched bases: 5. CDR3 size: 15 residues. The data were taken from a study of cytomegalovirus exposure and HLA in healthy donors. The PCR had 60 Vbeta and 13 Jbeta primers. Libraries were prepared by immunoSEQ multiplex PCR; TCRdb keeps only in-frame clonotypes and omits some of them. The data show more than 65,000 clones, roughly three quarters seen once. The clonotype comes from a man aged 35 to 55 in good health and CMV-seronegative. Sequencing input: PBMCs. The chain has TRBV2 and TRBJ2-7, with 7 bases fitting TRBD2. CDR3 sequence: CASSELGRPSYEQYF. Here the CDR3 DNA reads TGTGCCAGCAGTGAACTCGGGAGGCCGTCCTACGAGCAGTACTTC.